These 20 T cell receptor beta chains were sequenced from one sample in a study of Graves' ophthalmopathy and Graves' hyperthyroidism. Amplified material comprised TCR beta CDR3 regions derived from RNA transcripts. HTBI-primed first-round RT-PCR preceded second-round multiplex PCR. TCRdb processed the multiplex PCR reads anew with MiXCR; each CDR3 protein has one entry. The sample has about 210,000 distinct CDR3 sequences, around 28% seen once. Sequencing was done on a sample of peripheral blood. The receptors stem from a man aged 50 or older with Graves' ophthalmopathy.

The count of this clonotype is one. The V call is TRBV20-1, the J call TRBJ1-5, with 7 nucleotides matching TRBD1. The CDR3 sequence is 14 residues long. Looked up from germline, CDR1 is DFQATT and CDR2 is SNEGSKA (reference sequence). J lost 0 bases, V lost 1 base, and 0 bases had no gene match. For the CDR3, the DNA is TGCAGTGCTAGAGGGGACAGTAGCAATCAGCCCCAGCATTTT. Its translation is CSARGDSSNQPQHF.

The sample holds many counts of this clonotype. The rearrangement joins TRBV20-1 to TRBJ2-7; no reliable D call. V was clipped by 5 bases and J by 4 bases, with 15 bases between them. Per germline, CDR1 DFQATT and CDR2 SNEGSKA (reference sequence). This CDR3 region has 13 residues. CDR3 coding DNA: TGCAGTGCTCGACCGAGGTCCAGGTACGAGCAGTACTTC. It specifies CSARPRSRYEQYF.

This clonotype was seen ten or more times. CDR3 DNA: TGTGCCAGCAGTCGCCCAGGGCTGGGCGAGCAGTACTTC. Encoded protein: CASSRPGLGEQYF. The genes are TRBV12-3 or TRBV12-4 and TRBJ2-7; possibly TRBD1 for D (5 bases). Trimming shortened V by 5 bases and J by 6 bases, and 14 bases separated the two germline ends. The length of the CDR3 is 13 residues.

This clonotype was detected many times. This chain uses TRBV6-1 with TRBJ1-1; D ambiguous. The CDR3 extends over 11 amino acids. CDR1 and CDR2 from the germline V gene are MNHNS and SASEGT. V was trimmed by 10 bases and J by 4 bases, leaving 10 bases between them. The CDR3 here is CATQTATEAFF. CDR3 in DNA: TGTGCCACCCAAACGGCCACTGAAGCTTTCTTT.

This clonotype was found many times. The V call is TRBV20-1, the J call TRBJ1-2; tentatively, D is TRBD1 (5 bases). The CDR3 consists of 12 residues. Trimming cost V 3 bases and J 3 bases, with 8 bases left between them. Germline V gene data show CDR1 as DFQATT and CDR2 as SNEGSKA (reference sequence). The CDR3 region has the DNA TGCAGTGCTAGCTTGGGGGACTATGGCTACACCTTC. This gives the protein CSASLGDYGYTF.

The table lists this clonotype with many counts. The genes are TRBV6-1 and TRBJ1-2; D remains unclear. The length of the CDR3 is 14 residues. Germline assignment: CDR1 MNHNS and CDR2 SASEGT. Trimming cost V 8 bases and J 2 bases, with 15 bases left between them. The DNA for the CDR3 is TGTGCCAGCGGGCAGGTCGGCATAAACTATGGCTACACCTTC. Amino acids: CASGQVGINYGYTF.

The rearrangement uses TRBV3-1 and TRBJ2-7, with 14 bases that match TRBD2. CDR1 LGHDT and CDR2 YNNKEL come from the germline V gene (reference sequence). The CDR3 is made up of 18 amino acids. V dropped 0 bases and J dropped 2; count of bases not matched to a gene: 6. CDR3 sequence (DNA): TGTGCCAGCAGCCAAGATAAGGGGGGACTAGCGGGAGCCTACGAGCAGTACTTC. Its protein is CASSQDKGGLAGAYEQYF.

The chain links TRBV6-2 or TRBV6-3 to TRBJ2-7; 8 nucleotides match TRBD2. Trimming took 6 bases from V and 7 from J; bases not matched to a gene: 8. This CDR3 is built from 13 residues. The germline gives CDR1 MNHEY, CDR2 SVGEGT. CDR3 DNA sequence: TGTGCCAGCAGGCCCGCGGGGGGCCGGGAGCAGTACTTC. It yields the protein CASRPAGGREQYF.

This clonotype has ten or more counts. The chain is built from TRBV11-3 and TRBJ2-5, with D tentatively TRBD1 or TRBD2 (5 bases each). The CDR3 spans 14 residues. Trimming removed 4 bases from V and 2 bases from J, with 11 bases in between. CDR1 is SGHNT and CDR2 is YENEEA in the germline V gene. The CDR3 is CASSSVGEQETQYF. The CDR3 DNA sequence: TGTGCCAGCAGCTCGGTGGGGGAGCAAGAGACCCAGTACTTC.

There are many counts of this clonotype. The J gene is TRBJ2-7, the V gene TRBV28; D possibly uses TRBD1 or TRBD2 (5 bases each). In germline, CDR1 is MDHEN, CDR2 SYDVKM. The V gene lost 7 bases and the J gene lost 3 bases, with 13 bases spanning the gap. This CDR3 is 13 amino acids long. The CDR3 region has the DNA TGTGCCAGCAAACCGGGACGGGGCTACGAGCAGTACTTC. Encoded protein: CASKPGRGYEQYF.

The chain recombines TRBV28 with TRBJ1-1; D is ambiguous. The CDR3 is made up of 14 amino acids. Trimming took off 3 bases at V and 1 base at J, with 9 bases between the two ends. Looked up from germline, CDR1 is MDHEN and CDR2 is SYDVKM. The CDR3 spells CASSFAVGNTEAFF. CDR3 DNA: TGTGCCAGCAGTTTTGCCGTGGGGAACACTGAAGCTTTCTTT.

In this sample, this clonotype turned up many times. In DNA form, the CDR3 reads TGTGCCAGCAGGATCACCGGGGAGCTGTTTTTT. Amino acid sequence: CASRITGELFF. The V and J genes are TRBV7-8 and TRBJ2-2; D is ambiguous. The CDR3 loop spans 11 amino acids. CDR1 is SGHVS and CDR2 is FQNEAQ in the germline V gene. Trimming took 6 bases from V and 4 from J, leaving 3 bases between them.

This chain uses TRBV29-1 with TRBJ2-7; perhaps D is TRBD1 or TRBD2 (5 bases each). This CDR3 has 12 amino acids. Germline CDR1 is SQVTM and CDR2 is ANQGSEA. V was clipped by 7 bases and J by 3 bases, with 13 bases between them. The CDR3 nucleotides are TGCAGCGCAGGGACCGCCGTCTACGAGCAGTACTTC. Amino acid sequence: CSAGTAVYEQYF.

This clonotype has ten or more counts. This clone may be a read error of a much larger clone one base away. The V gene is TRBV6-1, the J gene TRBJ1-5; possibly TRBD1 for D (5 bases). V lost 6 bases and J lost 1, with 13 bases in between. The CDR3 is made up of 15 amino acids. Germline CDR1 reads MNHNS; CDR2 reads SASEGT. This CDR3 reads CASSMGRRSNQPQHF. The CDR3 DNA follows: TGTGCCAGCAGCATGGGACGGCGGAGCAATCAGCCCCAGCATTTT.

This clonotype was counted ten times or more. The chain recombines TRBV30 with TRBJ1-1; D is possibly TRBD1 (6 bases). CDR3 length equals 12 residues. Germline-derived CDR1 and CDR2 are GTSNPN and SVGIG (reference sequence). The germline V and J ends were trimmed by 3 bases and 4 bases, with 9 bases remaining between them. CDR3 coding DNA: TGTGCCTGGAGCAAAGGGGGCACTGAAGCTTTCTTT. Protein sequence: CAWSKGGTEAFF.

The chain recombines TRBV29-1 with TRBJ1-1; D may be TRBD1 (5 bases). Looked up from germline, CDR1 is SQVTM and CDR2 is ANQGSEA. The CDR3 has 14 residues. The germline V and J ends were trimmed by 4 bases and 6 bases, with 18 bases remaining between them. Written as DNA, the CDR3 is TGCAGCGTTGGACTGAACAAAGACAGATCTGAAGCTTTCTTT. This sequence encodes CSVGLNKDRSEAFF.

This clonotype was detected ten times or more. The chain is built from TRBV3-1 and TRBJ2-7; D remains ambiguous. The length of the CDR3 is 15 residues. V lost 5 bases and J 3 bases, leaving 17 bases between the germline ends. CDR1 is LGHDT and CDR2 is YNNKEL in the germline V gene (reference sequence). DNA for the CDR3: TGTGCCAGCAGCACTGAGGCCGGCGAGATCTACGAGCAGTACTTC. Its protein product is CASSTEAGEIYEQYF.

The chain recombines TRBV28 with TRBJ2-7; D call uncertain. The CDR3 runs to 14 residues. Trimming cost V 5 bases and J 2 bases, with 13 bases left between them. Germline CDR1 MDHEN, CDR2 SYDVKM. Written as DNA, the CDR3 is TGTGCCAGCAGTCCCACCCGGCAGACCTACGAGCAGTACTTC. It encodes CASSPTRQTYEQYF.

This clonotype showed up many times. V and J are TRBV12-3 or TRBV12-4 and TRBJ2-2; TRBD1 matches at 8 bases. This CDR3 has 15 residues. The V and J ends lost 6 bases and 5 bases, in that order; junction bases with no gene match: 8. The CDR3 nucleotides read TGTGCCAGCAGATTGGGACAGGATTGGACCGGGGAGCTGTTTTTT. It is translated as CASRLGQDWTGELFF.

This clonotype was seen ten or more times. The gene calls are TRBV4-1 and TRBJ1-1, with D perhaps TRBD1 (6 bases). The CDR3 consists of 14 residues. In germline, CDR1 is MGHRA, CDR2 YSYEKL. Between the trimmed V and J ends, which lost 4 bases and 5 bases, there was a span of 14 bases. Written as DNA, the CDR3 is TGCGCCAGCAGCCCCCAGGGGCGAGGGACTGAAGCTTTCTTT. The encoded protein is CASSPQGRGTEAFF.